This passage covers 8 T cell receptor beta chains from one sample sequenced in a study of T cells after yellow fever vaccination. TCRdb passed the 5' RACE reads through MiXCR, listing each CDR3 protein once. The table lists roughly 110,000 distinct CDR3 sequences, 8.4% of them singletons. The starting material was CD8+ T cells sorted from PBMCs, obtained 45 days after the yellow fever booster vaccination. The source of these receptors is a man under 40 who received the YFV17D yellow fever vaccine.

Of note for this clonotype: A much larger clone is a single base away; this may be a read error. This rearrangement joins TRBV28 to TRBJ2-7; weak D call: TRBD2 (6 bases). V was shortened by 5 bases and J by 3 bases, with 20 bases between the two germline ends. The CDR3 loop spans 16 amino acids. From germline, CDR1 is MDHEN and CDR2 SYDVKM. DNA of the CDR3: TGTGCCAGCAGTCTAGTAGCGGTAGAAGGGATCTACGAGCAGTACTTC. Protein product: CASSLVAVEGIYEQYF.

This clonotype was detected many times. This chain joins TRBV5-1 and TRBJ1-1, with 8 bases that match TRBD1. The CDR3 covers 14 residues. CDR1 and CDR2 (germline): SGHRS, YFSETQ. V was pared by 0 bases and J by 3 bases, with 1 base of the junction left unmatched. CDR3 nucleotide sequence: TGCGCCAGCAGCTTGGCGACAGGGGACACTGAAGCTTTCTTT. This translates into CASSLATGDTEAFF.

This clonotype has ten or more counts. The chain employs TRBV6-5 and TRBJ1-1; tentative D call: TRBD1 (5 bases). From germline, CDR1 is MNHEY and CDR2 SVGAGI. CDR3 length: 16 residues. V was shortened by 2 bases and J by 0 bases, with 13 bases between the two germline ends. This CDR3 reads CASSYTYRGVNTEAFF. Written as DNA, the CDR3 is TGTGCCAGCAGTTACACATACCGGGGGGTGAACACTGAAGCTTTCTTT.

This clonotype was seen ten or more times. The CDR3 here is CATSRGLAGEETQYF. The CDR3 bases are TGTGCCACCAGCAGAGGACTAGCGGGAGAAGAGACCCAGTACTTC. V is TRBV15 and J is TRBJ2-5; 12 nucleotides agree with TRBD2. This CDR3 spans 15 amino acids. CDR1 LNHNV and CDR2 YYDKDF come from the germline V gene (reference sequence). Trimming cost V 1 base and J 3 bases; bases outside gene matches: 0.

V and J are TRBV5-6 and TRBJ2-7; perhaps D is TRBD1 or TRBD2 (5 bases each). V shed 3 bases and J shed 1 base, with 5 bases lying between them. CDR1 and CDR2 (germline): SGHDT, YYEEEE. The CDR3 totals 12 residues. The CDR3 protein is CASSWGSYEQYF. The CDR3 DNA is TGTGCCAGCAGCTGGGGGTCCTACGAGCAGTACTTC.

The chain carries TRBV6-1 and TRBJ2-1, with TRBD1 identical over 9 bases. The CDR3 runs to 16 residues. V lost 6 bases, J lost 6 bases, and 12 bases stayed unmatched. In germline, CDR1 is MNHNS, CDR2 SASEGT. This CDR3 is CASSLWGTGLANEQFF. In DNA form, the CDR3 reads TGTGCCAGCAGCCTCTGGGGGACAGGGCTTGCCAATGAGCAGTTCTTC.

This clonotype has ten or more counts. The chain combines TRBV9 with TRBJ2-7; tentatively, D is TRBD2 (5 bases). The germline V and J ends were trimmed by 2 bases and 1 base, with 10 bases remaining between them. Germline V lookup: CDR1 SGDLS, CDR2 YYNGEE. CDR3 size: 14 residues. The CDR3 nucleotides read TGTGCCAGCAGCGTGGAGGACTCTTCCTACGAGCAGTACTTC. Translation: CASSVEDSSYEQYF.

This clonotype was counted many times. This chain connects TRBV9 to TRBJ1-1; D not certain. In germline, CDR1 is SGDLS, CDR2 YYNGEE. The CDR3 has 10 residues. V was pared by 4 bases and J by 10 bases, with 8 bases between. CDR3 sequence reads: CASSSLGAFF. CDR3 bases: TGTGCCAGCAGCTCCCTAGGAGCTTTCTTT.